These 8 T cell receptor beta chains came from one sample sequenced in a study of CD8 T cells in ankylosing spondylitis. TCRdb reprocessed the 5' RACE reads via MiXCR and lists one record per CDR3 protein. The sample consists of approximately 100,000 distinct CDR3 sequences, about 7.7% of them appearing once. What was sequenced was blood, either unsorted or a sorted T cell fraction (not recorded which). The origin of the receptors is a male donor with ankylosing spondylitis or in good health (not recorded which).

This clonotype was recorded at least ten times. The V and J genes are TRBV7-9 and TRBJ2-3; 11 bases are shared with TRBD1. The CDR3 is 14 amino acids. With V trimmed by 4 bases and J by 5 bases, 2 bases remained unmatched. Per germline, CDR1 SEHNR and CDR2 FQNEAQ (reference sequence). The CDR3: CASSSDRGQDTQYF. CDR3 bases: TGTGCCAGCAGCTCGGACAGGGGGCAAGATACGCAGTATTTT.

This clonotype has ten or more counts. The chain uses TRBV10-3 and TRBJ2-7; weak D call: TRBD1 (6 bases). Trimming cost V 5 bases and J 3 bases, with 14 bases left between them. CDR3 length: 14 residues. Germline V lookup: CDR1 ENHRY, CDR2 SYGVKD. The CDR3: CAISPRTDGYEQYF. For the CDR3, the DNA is TGTGCCATCAGTCCCCGGACAGACGGCTACGAGCAGTACTTC.

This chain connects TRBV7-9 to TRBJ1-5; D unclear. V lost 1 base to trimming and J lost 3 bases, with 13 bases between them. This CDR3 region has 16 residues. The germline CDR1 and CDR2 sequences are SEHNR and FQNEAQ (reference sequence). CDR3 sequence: CASSLEADGSNQPQHF. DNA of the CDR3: TGTGCCAGCAGCTTAGAGGCCGACGGATCCAATCAGCCCCAGCATTTT. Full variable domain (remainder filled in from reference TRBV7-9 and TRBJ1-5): DTGVSQNPRHKITKRGQNVTFRCDPISEHNRLYWYRQTLGQGPEFLTYFQNEAQLEKSRLLSDRFSAERPKGSFSTLEIQRTEQGDSAMYLCASSLEADGSNQPQHFGDGTRLSIL.

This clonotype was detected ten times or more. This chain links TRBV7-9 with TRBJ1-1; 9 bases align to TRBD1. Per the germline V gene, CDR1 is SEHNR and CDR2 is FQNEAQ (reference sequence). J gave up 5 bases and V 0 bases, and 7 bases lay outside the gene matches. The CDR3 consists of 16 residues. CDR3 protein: CASSLALGQGVTEAFF. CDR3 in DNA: TGTGCCAGCAGCTTAGCGTTGGGACAGGGAGTAACTGAAGCTTTCTTT.

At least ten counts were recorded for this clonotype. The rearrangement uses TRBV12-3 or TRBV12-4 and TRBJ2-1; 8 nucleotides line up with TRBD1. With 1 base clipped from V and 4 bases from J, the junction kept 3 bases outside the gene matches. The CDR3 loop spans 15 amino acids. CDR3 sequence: CASSLGDRLYNEQFF. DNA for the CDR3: TGTGCCAGCAGTTTAGGGGACAGGTTATACAATGAGCAGTTCTTC.

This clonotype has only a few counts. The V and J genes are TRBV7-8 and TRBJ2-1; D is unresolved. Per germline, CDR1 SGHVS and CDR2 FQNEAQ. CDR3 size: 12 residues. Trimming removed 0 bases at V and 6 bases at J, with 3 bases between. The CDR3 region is CASSLALNEQFF. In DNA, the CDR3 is TGTGCCAGCAGCTTAGCGCTCAATGAGCAGTTCTTC.

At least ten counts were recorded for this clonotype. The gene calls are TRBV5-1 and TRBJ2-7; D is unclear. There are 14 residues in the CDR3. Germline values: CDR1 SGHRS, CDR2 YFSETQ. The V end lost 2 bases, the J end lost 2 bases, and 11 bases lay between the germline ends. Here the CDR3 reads CASSLTTEPYEQYF. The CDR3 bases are TGCGCCAGCAGCTTAACGACGGAACCCTACGAGCAGTACTTC.

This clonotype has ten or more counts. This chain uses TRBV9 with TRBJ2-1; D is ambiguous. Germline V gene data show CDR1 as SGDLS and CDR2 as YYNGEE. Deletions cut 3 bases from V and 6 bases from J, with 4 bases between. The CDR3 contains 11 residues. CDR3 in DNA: TGTGCCAGCAGCGCCTTCAATGAGCAGTTCTTC. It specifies CASSAFNEQFF.